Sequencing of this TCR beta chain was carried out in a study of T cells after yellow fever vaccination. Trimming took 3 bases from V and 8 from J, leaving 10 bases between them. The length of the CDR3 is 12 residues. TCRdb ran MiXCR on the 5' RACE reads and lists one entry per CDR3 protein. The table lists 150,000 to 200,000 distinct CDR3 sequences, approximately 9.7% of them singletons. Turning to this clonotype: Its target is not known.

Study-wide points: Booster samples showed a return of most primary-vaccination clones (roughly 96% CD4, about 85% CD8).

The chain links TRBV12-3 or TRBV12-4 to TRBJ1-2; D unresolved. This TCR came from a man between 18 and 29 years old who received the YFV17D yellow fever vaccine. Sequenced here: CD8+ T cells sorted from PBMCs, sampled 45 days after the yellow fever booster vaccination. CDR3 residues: CASSFGGLGYTF. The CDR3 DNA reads TGTGCCAGCAGTTTCGGAGGATTGGGCTACACCTTC.